One sample yielded the 10 T cell receptor beta chains listed below, sequenced in a study of blood T cell repertoires in COVID-19 (dated by TCRdb to about 2020). The library was generated by the immunoSEQ multiplex PCR assay. In its TCRdb copy, this immuneACCESS table keeps in-frame sequences only and misses some clones. Where compared with another copy, unresolved V genes explain less than half of these, and the others have no known cause. Present in this sample are more than 100,000 clones, 80% to 85% of which were seen just once. Of the sample, 1.4% is held by the ten largest clones. The specimen was peripheral blood. Receptors were obtained from a man in his fifties or sixties with acute or convalescent COVID-19.

This chain connects TRBV5-1 to TRBJ2-5, with TRBD1 matching over 8 bases. Germline V gives CDR1 SGHRS, CDR2 YFSETQ. This CDR3 is built from 15 residues. Trimming at V came to 4 bases and at J to 2 bases, leaving 7 bases not matched to a gene. This chain's CDR3 is CASSPGTGQQETQYF. In nucleotides, the CDR3 is TGCGCCAGCAGCCCCGGGACAGGCCAACAAGAGACCCAGTACTTC.

The chain links TRBV11-2 to TRBJ2-5; 7 bases map to TRBD1. This CDR3 has 15 residues. The trim removed 5 bases at V and 4 bases at J, leaving 10 bases unmatched. CDR1 is SGHAT, CDR2 FQNNGV, per germline. The CDR3 protein is CASSPVKGARETQYF. The CDR3 DNA is TGTGCCAGCAGCCCGGTTAAGGGGGCGCGAGAGACCCAGTACTTC.

This clone has a single count. The rearrangement uses TRBV5-1 and TRBJ2-7, with D perhaps TRBD1 (6 bases). Germline CDR1 SGHRS, CDR2 YFSETQ. This CDR3 has 16 amino acids. V dropped 2 bases and J dropped 2 bases, with 17 bases sitting between them. CDR3: CASSFGAATGAYEQYF. The CDR3 coding sequence is TGCGCCAGCAGCTTTGGTGCCGCGACAGGCGCCTACGAGCAGTACTTC.

The CDR3 reads CASSSGTGEKPQHF. As DNA, the CDR3 is TGTGCCAGCAGTTCCGGGACAGGAGAGAAGCCCCAGCATTTT. V gene TRBV6-5 combines with J gene TRBJ1-5, with 8 bases aligning to TRBD1. The CDR3 has 14 amino acids. With 4 bases clipped from V and 8 bases from J, the junction kept 7 bases outside the gene matches. Per the germline V gene, CDR1 is MNHEY and CDR2 is SVGAGI.

The rearrangement joins TRBV6-4 to TRBJ2-2; 7 bases fit TRBD1. CDR1 MRHNA and CDR2 SNTAGT come from the germline V gene. CDR3 size: 16 residues. V lost 6 bases to trimming and J lost 6 bases; unmatched junction nucleotides: 13. The CDR3 spells CASRFEGTVLAGELFF. The CDR3 region has the DNA TGTGCCAGCAGATTTGAGGGGACAGTTTTGGCCGGGGAGCTGTTTTTT.

The CDR3, as DNA: TGTGCCAGCAGCGTAGCCCGGACAGGGGGGAATGAGCAGTTCTTC. Translated, it gives CASSVARTGGNEQFF. The V and J genes are TRBV9 and TRBJ2-1; 10 bases line up with TRBD1. This CDR3 region has 15 residues. V lost 0 bases, J lost 7 bases, and 4 bases stayed unmatched. Looked up from germline, CDR1 is SGDLS and CDR2 is YYNGEE. Supplemented by reference TRBV9 and TRBJ2-1, the full variable domain reads DSGVTQTPKHLITATGQRVTLRCSPRSGDLSVYWYQQSLDQGLQFLIQYYNGEERAKGNILERFSAQQFPDLHSELNLSSLELGDSALYFCASSVARTGGNEQFFGPGTRLTVL.

The rearrangement links TRBV30 to TRBJ1-1, with D uncertain. Trimming removed 3 bases at V and 0 bases at J, with 17 bases between. Germline V gives CDR1 GTSNPN, CDR2 SVGIG (reference sequence). The length of the CDR3 is 16 residues. CDR3 nucleotides: TGTGCCTGGAGAGTGGCGGGAACCTACATGAACACTGAAGCTTTCTTT. It encodes CAWRVAGTYMNTEAFF.

The count of this clone is one. The chain recombines TRBV6-1 with TRBJ2-7, with 9 bases matching TRBD1. The ends lost 3 bases at V and 4 bases at J; junction bases unmatched: 7. The CDR3 covers 15 residues. Germline V gives CDR1 MNHNS, CDR2 SASEGT. The CDR3, as DNA: TGTGCCAGCAGTGACCGGGACAGGGCGTCATACGAGCAGTACTTC. Translation gives CASSDRDRASYEQYF.

This rearrangement joins TRBV5-5 to TRBJ1-2; 8 positions agree with TRBD1. The V and J ends lost 0 bases and 5 bases, in that order; junction bases with no gene match: 9. CDR1 is SGHKS and CDR2 is YYEKEE in the germline V gene (reference sequence). The CDR3 has 16 residues. In DNA form, the CDR3 reads TGTGCCAGCAGCTTGGCCGGGACAGGAGAATTGTATGGCTACACCTTC. As protein: CASSLAGTGELYGYTF.

In this sample, this clone turned up once. The CDR3, as DNA: TGTGCCAGTAGTAGGGGGACAGGTAGCTATGGCTACACCTTC. This encodes CASSRGTGSYGYTF. The chain combines TRBV19 with TRBJ1-2; 8 nucleotides match TRBD1. CDR1 is LNHDA and CDR2 is SQIVND in the germline V gene (reference sequence). The junction had 5 bases not matched to a gene; V was cut back by 4 bases and J by 4 bases. The CDR3 spans 14 residues.